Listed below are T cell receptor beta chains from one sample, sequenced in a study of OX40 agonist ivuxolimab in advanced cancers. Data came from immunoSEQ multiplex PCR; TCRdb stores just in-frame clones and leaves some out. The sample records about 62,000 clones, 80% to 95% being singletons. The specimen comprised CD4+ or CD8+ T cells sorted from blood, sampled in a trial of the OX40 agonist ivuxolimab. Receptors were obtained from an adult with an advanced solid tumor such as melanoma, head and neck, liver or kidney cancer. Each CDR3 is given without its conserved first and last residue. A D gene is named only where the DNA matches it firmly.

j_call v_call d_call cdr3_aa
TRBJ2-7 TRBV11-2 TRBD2 ASSLGGRGVSYEQY
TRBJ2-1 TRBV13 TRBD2 ASSGLAGTGEQF
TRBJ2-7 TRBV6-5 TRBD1 ASSFGTGGIEQY
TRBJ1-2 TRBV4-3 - ASSQGLSGIDYGYT
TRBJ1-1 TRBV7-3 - ASSLGTYTEAF
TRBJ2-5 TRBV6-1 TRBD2 ASSPIAGAQETQY
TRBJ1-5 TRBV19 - ATLRDLYSNQPQH
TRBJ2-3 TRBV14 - ASSPYLDTQY
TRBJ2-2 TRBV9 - ASSVRGELF
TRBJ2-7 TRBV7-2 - ASSPDSSRSYEQY
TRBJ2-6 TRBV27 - ASSYIPSGANVLT
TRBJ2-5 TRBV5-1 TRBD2 ASSIGTSLSIRETQY
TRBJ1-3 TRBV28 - ASAYVPKETSGNTIY
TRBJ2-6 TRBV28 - ASSFTFGSVSGANVLT
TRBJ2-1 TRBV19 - ASSIDTGDEQF
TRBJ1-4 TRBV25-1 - ASSEYSVATNEKLF
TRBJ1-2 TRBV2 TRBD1 ASSGLDRGYYGYT
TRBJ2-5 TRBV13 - ASSLEMVQETQY
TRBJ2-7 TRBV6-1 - ASSLEREQY
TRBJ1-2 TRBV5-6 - ASSLQDPGWDGYT
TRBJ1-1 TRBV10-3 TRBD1 AISEPGQGDTEAF
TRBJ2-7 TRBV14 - ASSQGHYEQY
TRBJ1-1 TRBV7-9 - ASSTGQYTEAF